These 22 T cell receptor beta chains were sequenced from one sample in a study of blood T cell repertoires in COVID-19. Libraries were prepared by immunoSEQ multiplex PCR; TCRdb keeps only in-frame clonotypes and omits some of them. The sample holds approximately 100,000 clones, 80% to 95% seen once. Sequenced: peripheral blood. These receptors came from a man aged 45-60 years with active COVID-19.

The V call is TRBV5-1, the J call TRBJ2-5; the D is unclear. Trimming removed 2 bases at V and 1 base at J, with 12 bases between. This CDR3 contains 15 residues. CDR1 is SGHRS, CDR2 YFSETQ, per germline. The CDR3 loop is CASSLRSHPQETQYF. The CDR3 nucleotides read TGCGCCAGCAGCTTACGCTCACACCCCCAAGAGACCCAGTACTTC.

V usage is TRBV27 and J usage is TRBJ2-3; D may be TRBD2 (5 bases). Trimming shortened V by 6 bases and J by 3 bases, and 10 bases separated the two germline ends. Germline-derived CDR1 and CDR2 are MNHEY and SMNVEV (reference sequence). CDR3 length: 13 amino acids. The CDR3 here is CASRRTGTDTQYF. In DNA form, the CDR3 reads TGTGCCAGCAGAAGGACTGGTACAGATACGCAGTATTTT.

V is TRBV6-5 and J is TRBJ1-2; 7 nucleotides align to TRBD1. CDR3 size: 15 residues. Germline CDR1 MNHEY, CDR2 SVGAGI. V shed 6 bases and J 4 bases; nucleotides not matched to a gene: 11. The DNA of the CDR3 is TGTGCCAGCAGGAGGACAGGAGCCAAACTCTATGGCTACACCTTC. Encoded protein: CASRRTGAKLYGYTF.

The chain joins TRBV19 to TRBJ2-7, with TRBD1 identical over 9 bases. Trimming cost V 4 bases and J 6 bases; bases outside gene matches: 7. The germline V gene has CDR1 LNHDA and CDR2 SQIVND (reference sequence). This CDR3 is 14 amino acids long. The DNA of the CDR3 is TGTGCCAGTAGTACTCGGGACAGGGTGGGCGAGCAGTACTTC. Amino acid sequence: CASSTRDRVGEQYF.

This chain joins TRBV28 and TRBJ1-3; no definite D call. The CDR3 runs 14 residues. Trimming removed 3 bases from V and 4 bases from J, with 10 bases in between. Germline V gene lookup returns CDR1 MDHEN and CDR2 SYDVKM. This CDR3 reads CASSFAGTGNTIYF. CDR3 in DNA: TGTGCCAGCAGTTTTGCAGGTACAGGAAACACCATATATTTT.

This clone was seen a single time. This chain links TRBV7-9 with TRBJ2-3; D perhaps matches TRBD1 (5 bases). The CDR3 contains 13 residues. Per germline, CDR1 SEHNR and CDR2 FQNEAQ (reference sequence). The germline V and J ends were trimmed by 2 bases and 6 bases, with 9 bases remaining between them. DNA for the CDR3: TGTGCCAGCAGCTTAACTGGGGCCGATACGCAGTATTTT. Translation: CASSLTGADTQYF.

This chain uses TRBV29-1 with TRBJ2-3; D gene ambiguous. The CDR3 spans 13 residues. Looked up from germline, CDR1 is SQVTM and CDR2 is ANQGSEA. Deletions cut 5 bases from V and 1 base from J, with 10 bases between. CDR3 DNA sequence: TGCAGCGTTAGCGTTTCCGGCACAGATACGCAGTATTTT. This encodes CSVSVSGTDTQYF.

The CDR3 spells CASSRRTGVGNTIYF. CDR3 in DNA: TGTGCCAGCAGCCGCCGTACAGGGGTTGGAAACACCATATATTTT. V gene TRBV3-1 (or the pseudogene TRBV3-2) combines with J gene TRBJ1-3; TRBD1 matches at 7 bases. The V and J ends lost 4 bases and 3 bases, in that order; junction bases with no gene match: 6. The germline gives CDR1 LGHDT, CDR2 YNNKEL (reference sequence). This CDR3 region has 15 residues.

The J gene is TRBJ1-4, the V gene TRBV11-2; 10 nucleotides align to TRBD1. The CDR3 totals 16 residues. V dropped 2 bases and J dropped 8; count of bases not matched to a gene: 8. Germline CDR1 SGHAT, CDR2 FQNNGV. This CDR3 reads CASSLRGTGVGEKLFF. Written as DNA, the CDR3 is TGTGCCAGCAGCTTACGAGGGACAGGGGTTGGAGAAAAACTGTTTTTT.

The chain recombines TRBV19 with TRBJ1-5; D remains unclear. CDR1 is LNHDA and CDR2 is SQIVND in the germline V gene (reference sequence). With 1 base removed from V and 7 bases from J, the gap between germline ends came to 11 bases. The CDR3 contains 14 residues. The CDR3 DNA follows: TGTGCCAGTAGTATAGGGGCACAGACCCAGCCCCAGCATTTT. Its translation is CASSIGAQTQPQHF.

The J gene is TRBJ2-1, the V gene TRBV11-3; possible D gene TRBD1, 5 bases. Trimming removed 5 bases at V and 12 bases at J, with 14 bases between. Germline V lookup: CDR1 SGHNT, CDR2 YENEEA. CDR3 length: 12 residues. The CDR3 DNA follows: TGTGCCAGCAGCCTCGACAGCAGTGGGCAGTTCTTC. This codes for CASSLDSSGQFF.

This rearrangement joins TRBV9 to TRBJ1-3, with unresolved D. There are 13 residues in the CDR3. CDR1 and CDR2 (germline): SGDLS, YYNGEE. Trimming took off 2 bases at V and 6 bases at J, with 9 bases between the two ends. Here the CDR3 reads CASSVAGENTIYF. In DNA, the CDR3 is TGTGCCAGCAGCGTGGCGGGAGAAAACACCATATATTTT. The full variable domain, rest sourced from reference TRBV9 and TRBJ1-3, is DSGVTQTPKHLITATGQRVTLRCSPRSGDLSVYWYQQSLDQGLQFLIQYYNGEERAKGNILERFSAQQFPDLHSELNLSSLELGDSALYFCASSVAGENTIYFGEGSWLTVV.

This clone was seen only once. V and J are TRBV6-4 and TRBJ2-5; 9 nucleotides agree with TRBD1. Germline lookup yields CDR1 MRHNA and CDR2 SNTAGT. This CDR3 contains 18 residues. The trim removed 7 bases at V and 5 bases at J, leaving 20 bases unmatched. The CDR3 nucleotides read TGTGCCAGCAACACGACGGGAATCCACAGGGGGCAAGGGGAGACCCAGTACTTC. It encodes CASNTTGIHRGQGETQYF.

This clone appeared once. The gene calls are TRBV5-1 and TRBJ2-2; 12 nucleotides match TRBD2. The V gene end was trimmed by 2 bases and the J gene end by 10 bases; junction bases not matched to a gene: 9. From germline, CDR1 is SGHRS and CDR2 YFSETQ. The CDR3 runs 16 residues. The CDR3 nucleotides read TGCGCCAGCAGCTTCACGGCTAGCGGGAGGGGAAAGGAGCTGTTTTTT. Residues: CASSFTASGRGKELFF.

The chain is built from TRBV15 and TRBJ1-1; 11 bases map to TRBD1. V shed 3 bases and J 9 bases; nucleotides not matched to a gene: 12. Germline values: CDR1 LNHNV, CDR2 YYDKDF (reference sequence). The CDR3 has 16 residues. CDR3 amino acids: CATSSSPGQGARKAFF. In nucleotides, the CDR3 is TGTGCCACCAGCAGCTCTCCTGGACAGGGGGCGCGTAAAGCTTTCTTT.

CDR3 sequence reads: CAIRSGTGPEKLFF. Written as DNA, the CDR3 is TGTGCCATTCGTTCTGGGACAGGTCCAGAAAAACTGTTTTTT. This chain uses TRBV10-3 with TRBJ1-4; 8 nucleotides match TRBD1. The germline V gene encodes CDR1 ENHRY and CDR2 SYGVKD. The CDR3 contains 14 residues. Unmatched junction bases numbered 11, after V lost 9 bases and J lost 8 bases.

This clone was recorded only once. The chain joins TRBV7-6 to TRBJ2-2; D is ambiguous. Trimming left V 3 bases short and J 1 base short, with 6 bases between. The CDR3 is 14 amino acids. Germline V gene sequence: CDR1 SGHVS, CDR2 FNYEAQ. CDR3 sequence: CASSFGLNTGELFF. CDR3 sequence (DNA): TGTGCCAGCAGCTTTGGGCTGAACACCGGGGAGCTGTTTTTT. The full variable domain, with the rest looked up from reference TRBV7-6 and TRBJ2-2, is GAGVSQSPRYKVTKRGQDVALRCDPISGHVSLYWYRQALGQGPEFLTYFNYEAQQDKSGLPNDRFSAERPEGSISTLTIQRTEQRDSAMYRCASSFGLNTGELFFGEGSRLTVL.

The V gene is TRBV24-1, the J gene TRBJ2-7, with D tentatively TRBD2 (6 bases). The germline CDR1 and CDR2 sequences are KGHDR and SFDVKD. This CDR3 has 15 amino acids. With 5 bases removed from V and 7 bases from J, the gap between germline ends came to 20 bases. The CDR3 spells CATSGGGGTAGEQYF. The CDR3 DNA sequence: TGTGCCACCAGTGGAGGCGGCGGGACGGCGGGGGAGCAGTACTTC.

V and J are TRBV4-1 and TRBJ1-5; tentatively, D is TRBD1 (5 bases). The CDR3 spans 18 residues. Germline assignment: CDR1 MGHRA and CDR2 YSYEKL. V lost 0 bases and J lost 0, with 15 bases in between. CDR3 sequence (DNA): TGCGCCAGCAGCCAAGAAGTGGGAAGGGGCAATAGCAATCAGCCCCAGCATTTT. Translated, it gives CASSQEVGRGNSNQPQHF.

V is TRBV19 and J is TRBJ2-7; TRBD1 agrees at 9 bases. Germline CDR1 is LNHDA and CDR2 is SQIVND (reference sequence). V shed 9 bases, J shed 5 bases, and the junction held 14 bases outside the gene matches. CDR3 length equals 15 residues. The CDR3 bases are TGTGCCAGCTCGGGGACAGGGATCCGTCGGGACGAGCAGTACTTC. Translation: CASSGTGIRRDEQYF.

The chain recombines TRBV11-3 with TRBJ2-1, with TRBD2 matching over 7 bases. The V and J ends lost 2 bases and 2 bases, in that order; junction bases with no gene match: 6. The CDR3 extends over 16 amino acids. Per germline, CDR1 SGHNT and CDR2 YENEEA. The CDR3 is CASSLSGRATYNEQFF. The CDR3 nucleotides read TGTGCCAGCAGCTTAAGTGGGAGGGCCACCTACAATGAGCAGTTCTTC. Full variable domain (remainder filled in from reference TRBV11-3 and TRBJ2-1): EAGVVQSPRYKIIEKKQPVAFWCNPISGHNTLYWYLQNLGQGPELLIRYENEEAVDDSQLPKDRFSAERLKGVDSTLKIQPAELGDSAVYLCASSLSGRATYNEQFFGPGTRLTVL.

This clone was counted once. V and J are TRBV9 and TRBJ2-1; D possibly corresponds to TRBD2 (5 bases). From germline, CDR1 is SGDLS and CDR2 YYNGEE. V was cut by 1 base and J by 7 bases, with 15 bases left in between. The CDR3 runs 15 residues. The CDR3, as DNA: TGTGCCAGCAGCGTACTGGCTAGCTTGGGGAATGAGCAGTTCTTC. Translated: CASSVLASLGNEQFF.